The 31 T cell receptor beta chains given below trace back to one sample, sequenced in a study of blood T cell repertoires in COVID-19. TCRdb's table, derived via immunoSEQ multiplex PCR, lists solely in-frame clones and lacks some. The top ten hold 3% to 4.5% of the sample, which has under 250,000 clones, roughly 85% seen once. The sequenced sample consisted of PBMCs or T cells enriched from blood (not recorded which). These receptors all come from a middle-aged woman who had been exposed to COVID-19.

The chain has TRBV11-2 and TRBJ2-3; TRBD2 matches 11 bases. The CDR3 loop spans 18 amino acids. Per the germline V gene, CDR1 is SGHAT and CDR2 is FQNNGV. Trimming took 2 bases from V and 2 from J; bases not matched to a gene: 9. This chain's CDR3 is CASSLLAGGTFLTDTQYF. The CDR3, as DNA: TGTGCCAGCAGCTTACTAGCGGGGGGTACCTTTCTCACAGATACGCAGTATTTT.

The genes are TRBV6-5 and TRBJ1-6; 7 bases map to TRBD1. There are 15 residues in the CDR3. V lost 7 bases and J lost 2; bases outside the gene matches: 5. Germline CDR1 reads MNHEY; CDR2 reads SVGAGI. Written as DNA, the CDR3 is TGTGCCAGCAAAACAGGGGACACCTATAATTCACCCCTCCACTTT. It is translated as CASKTGDTYNSPLHF.

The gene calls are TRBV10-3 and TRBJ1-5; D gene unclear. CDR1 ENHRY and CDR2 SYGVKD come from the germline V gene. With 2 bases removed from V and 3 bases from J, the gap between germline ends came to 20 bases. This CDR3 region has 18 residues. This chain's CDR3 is CAISERLRGRENNQPQHF. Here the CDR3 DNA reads TGTGCCATCAGTGAGAGATTAAGAGGGCGAGAAAACAATCAGCCCCAGCATTTT.

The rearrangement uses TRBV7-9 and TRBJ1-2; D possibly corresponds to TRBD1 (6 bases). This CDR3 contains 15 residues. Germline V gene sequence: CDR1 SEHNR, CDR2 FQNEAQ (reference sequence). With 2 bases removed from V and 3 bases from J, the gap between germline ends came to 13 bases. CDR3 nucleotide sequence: TGTGCCAGCAGCTTATACGGCGACAGGTACTATGGCTACACCTTC. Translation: CASSLYGDRYYGYTF.

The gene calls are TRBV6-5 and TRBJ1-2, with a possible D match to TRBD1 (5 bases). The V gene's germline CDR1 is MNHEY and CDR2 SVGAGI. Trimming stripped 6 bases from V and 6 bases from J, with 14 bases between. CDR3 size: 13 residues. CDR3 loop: CASSIRDRHGYTF. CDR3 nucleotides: TGTGCCAGCAGCATCAGGGATCGCCATGGCTACACCTTC.

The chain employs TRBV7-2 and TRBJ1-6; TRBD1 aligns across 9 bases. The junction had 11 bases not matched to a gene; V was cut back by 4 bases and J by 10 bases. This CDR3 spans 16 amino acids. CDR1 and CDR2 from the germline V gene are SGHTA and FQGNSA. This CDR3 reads CASSSSSPGQGSPLHF. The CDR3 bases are TGTGCCAGCAGCTCTTCATCCCCGGGACAGGGATCACCCCTCCACTTT. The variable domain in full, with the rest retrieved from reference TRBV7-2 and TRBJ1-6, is GAGVSQSPSNKVTEKGKDVELRCDPISGHTALYWYRQSLGQGLEFLIYFQGNSAPDKSGLPSDRFSAERTGGSVSTLTIQRTQQEDSAVYLCASSSSSPGQGSPLHFGNGTRLTVT.

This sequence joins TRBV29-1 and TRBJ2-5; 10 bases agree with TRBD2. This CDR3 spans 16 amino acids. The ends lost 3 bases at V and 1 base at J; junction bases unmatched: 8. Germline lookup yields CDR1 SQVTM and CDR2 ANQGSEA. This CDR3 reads CSVDRGLAGVQETQYF. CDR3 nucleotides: TGCAGCGTTGATAGGGGGCTAGCGGGGGTCCAAGAGACCCAGTACTTC.

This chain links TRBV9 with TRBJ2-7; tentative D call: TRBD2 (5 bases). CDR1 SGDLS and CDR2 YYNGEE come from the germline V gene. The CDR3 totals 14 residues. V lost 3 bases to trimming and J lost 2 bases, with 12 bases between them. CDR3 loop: CASSARLQPYEQYF. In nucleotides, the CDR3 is TGTGCCAGCAGCGCGAGACTACAGCCCTACGAGCAGTACTTC. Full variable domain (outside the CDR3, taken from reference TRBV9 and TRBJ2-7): DSGVTQTPKHLITATGQRVTLRCSPRSGDLSVYWYQQSLDQGLQFLIQYYNGEERAKGNILERFSAQQFPDLHSELNLSSLELGDSALYFCASSARLQPYEQYFGPGTRLTVT.

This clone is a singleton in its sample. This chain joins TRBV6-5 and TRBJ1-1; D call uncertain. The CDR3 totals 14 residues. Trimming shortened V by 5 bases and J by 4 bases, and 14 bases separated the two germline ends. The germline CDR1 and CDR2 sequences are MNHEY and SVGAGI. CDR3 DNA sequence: TGTGCCAGCAGTCCAACAGAGATCTCCACTGAAGCTTTCTTT. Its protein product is CASSPTEISTEAFF.

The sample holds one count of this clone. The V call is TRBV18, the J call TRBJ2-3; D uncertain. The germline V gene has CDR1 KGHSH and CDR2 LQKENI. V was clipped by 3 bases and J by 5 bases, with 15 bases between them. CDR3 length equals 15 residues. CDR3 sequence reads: CASSPGLGQGDTQYF. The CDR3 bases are TGTGCCAGCTCACCCGGGTTAGGCCAAGGAGATACGCAGTATTTT.

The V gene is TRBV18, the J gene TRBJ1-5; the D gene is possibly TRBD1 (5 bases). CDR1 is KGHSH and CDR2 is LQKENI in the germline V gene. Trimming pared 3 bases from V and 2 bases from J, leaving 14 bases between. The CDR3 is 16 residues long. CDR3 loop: CASSPQGAIGNQPQHF. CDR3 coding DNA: TGTGCCAGCTCACCCCAAGGGGCGATAGGCAATCAGCCCCAGCATTTT.

The DNA of the CDR3 is TGTGCCACCAGCAGAGATAGTAAGGGGTACGAGCAGTACTTC. This encodes CATSRDSKGYEQYF. The chain is built from TRBV15 and TRBJ2-7; TRBD1 is a possible D gene (5 bases). Trimming cost V 0 bases and J 4 bases, with 10 bases left between them. Germline V lookup: CDR1 LNHNV, CDR2 YYDKDF (reference sequence). This CDR3 region has 14 residues. Full variable domain (remainder filled in from reference TRBV15 and TRBJ2-7): DAMVIQNPRYQVTQFGKPVTLSCSQTLNHNVMYWYQQKSSQAPKLLFHYYDKDFNNEADTPDNFQSRRPNTSFCFLDIRSPGLGDTAMYLCATSRDSKGYEQYFGPGTRLTVT.

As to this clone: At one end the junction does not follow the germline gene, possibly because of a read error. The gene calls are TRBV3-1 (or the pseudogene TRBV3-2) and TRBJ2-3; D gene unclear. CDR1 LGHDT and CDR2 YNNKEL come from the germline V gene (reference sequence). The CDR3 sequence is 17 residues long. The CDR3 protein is CAGSLTSPICLQDTQYF. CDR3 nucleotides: TGTGCCGGCAGCTTAACGAGTCCCATTTGTCTGCAAGATACGCAGTATTTT.

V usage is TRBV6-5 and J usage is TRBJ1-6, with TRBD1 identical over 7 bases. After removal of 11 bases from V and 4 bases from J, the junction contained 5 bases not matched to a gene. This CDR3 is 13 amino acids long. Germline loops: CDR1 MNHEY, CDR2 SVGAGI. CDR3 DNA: TGTGCCGGACAGGTAGCTTATAATTCACCCCTCCACTTT. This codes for CAGQVAYNSPLHF.

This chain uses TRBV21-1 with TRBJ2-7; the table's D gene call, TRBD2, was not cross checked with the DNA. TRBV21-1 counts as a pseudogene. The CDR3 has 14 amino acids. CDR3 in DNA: TGTGCCAGCAGCCCCGGGCTAGCGGGGGGAAAGCAGTACTTC. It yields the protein CASSPGLAGGKQYF.

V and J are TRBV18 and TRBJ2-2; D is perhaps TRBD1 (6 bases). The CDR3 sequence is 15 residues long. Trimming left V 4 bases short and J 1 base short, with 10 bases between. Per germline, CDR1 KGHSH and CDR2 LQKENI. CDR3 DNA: TGTGCCAGCTCACGGACAGAAAGGAACACCGGGGAGCTGTTTTTT. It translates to CASSRTERNTGELFF.

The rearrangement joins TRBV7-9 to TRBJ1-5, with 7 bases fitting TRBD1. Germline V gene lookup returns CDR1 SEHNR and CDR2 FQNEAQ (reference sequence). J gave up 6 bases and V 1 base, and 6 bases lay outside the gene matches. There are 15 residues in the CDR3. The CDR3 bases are TGTGCCAGCAGCTTAGAGGGGGCAGAAAGTCAGCCCCAGCATTTT. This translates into CASSLEGAESQPQHF. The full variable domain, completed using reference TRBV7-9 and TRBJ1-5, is DTGVSQNPRHKITKRGQNVTFRCDPISEHNRLYWYRQTLGQGPEFLTYFQNEAQLEKSRLLSDRFSAERPKGSFSTLEIQRTEQGDSAMYLCASSLEGAESQPQHFGDGTRLSIL.

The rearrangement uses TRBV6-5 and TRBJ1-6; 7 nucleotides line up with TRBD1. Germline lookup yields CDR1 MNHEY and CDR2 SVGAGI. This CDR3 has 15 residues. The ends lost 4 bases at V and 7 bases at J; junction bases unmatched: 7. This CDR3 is CASSSRTGGNSPLHF. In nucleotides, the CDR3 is TGTGCCAGCAGTTCTAGGACAGGAGGAAATTCACCCCTCCACTTT.

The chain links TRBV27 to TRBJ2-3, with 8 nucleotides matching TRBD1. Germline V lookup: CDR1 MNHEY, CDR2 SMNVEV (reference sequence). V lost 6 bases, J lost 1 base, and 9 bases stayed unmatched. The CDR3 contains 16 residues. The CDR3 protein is CASSLLGGQGTDTQYF. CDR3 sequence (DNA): TGTGCCAGCAGCCTACTAGGGGGACAGGGCACAGATACGCAGTATTTT.

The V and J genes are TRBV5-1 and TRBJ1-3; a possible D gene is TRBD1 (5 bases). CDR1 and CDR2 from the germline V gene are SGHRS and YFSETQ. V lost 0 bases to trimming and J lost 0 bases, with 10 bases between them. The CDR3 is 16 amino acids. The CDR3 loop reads CASSLGQSYSGNTIYF. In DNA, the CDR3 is TGCGCCAGCAGCTTGGGACAGTCCTACTCTGGAAACACCATATATTTT.

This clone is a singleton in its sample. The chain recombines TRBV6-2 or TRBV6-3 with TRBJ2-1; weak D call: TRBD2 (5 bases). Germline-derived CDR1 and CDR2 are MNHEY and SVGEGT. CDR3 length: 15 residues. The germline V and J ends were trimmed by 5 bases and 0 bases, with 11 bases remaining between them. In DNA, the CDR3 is TGTGCCAGCAGTCTAAGAACTAGCTCCTACAATGAGCAGTTCTTC. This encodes CASSLRTSSYNEQFF.

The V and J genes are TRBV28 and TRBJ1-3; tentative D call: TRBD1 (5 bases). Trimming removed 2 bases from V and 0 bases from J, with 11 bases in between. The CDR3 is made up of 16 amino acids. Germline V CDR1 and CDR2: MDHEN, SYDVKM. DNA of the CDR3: TGTGCCAGCAGTTTAGGGGCTTTTCCCTCTGGAAACACCATATATTTT. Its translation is CASSLGAFPSGNTIYF.

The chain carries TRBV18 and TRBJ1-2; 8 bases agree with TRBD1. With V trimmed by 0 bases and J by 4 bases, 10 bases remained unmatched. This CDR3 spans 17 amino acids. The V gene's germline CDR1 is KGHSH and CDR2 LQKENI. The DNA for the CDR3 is TGTGCCAGCTCACCACCGAGGACAGGGTCGGGAGGCTATGGCTACACCTTC. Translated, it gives CASSPPRTGSGGYGYTF.

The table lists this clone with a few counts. The CDR3 nucleotides are TGTGCCAGCAGTTCGGGACAGGGTGGCAATCAGCCCCAGCATTTT. Translating gives CASSSGQGGNQPQHF. The chain employs TRBV28 and TRBJ1-5; 9 bases match TRBD1. This CDR3 contains 15 residues. With V trimmed by 4 bases and J by 2 bases, 3 bases remained unmatched. Germline V gene sequence: CDR1 MDHEN, CDR2 SYDVKM.

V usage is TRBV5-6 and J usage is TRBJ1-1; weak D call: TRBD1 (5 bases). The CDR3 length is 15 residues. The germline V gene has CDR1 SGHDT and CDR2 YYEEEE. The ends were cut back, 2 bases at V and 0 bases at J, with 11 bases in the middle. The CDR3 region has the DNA TGTGCCAGCAGCTTTGACAGCCCTCTGAACACTGAAGCTTTCTTT. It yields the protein CASSFDSPLNTEAFF.

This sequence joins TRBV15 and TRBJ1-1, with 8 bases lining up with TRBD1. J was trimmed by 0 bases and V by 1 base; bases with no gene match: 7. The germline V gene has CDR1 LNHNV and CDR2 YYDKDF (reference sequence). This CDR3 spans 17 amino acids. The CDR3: CATSRVTGGKMNTEAFF. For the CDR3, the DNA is TGTGCCACCAGCAGAGTCACAGGGGGGAAGATGAACACTGAAGCTTTCTTT.

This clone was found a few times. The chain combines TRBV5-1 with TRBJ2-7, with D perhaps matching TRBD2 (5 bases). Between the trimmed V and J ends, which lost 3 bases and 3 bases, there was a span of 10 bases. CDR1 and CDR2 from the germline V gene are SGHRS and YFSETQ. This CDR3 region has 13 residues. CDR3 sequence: CASSSGGGYEQYF. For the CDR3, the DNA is TGCGCCAGCAGCTCCGGAGGCGGCTACGAGCAGTACTTC.

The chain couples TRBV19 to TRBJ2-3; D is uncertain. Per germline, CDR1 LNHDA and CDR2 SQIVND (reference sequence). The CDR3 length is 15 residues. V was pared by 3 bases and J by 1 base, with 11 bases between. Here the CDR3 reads CASSMPSVGTDTQYF. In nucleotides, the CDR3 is TGTGCCAGTAGTATGCCGTCAGTCGGCACAGATACGCAGTATTTT.

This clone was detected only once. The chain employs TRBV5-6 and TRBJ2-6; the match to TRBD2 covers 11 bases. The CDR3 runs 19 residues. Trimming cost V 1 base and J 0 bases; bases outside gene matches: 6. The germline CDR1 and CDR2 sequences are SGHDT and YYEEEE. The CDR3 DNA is TGTGCCAGCAGCTTGTTTCGACTAGCGGGGACCTCTGGGGCCAACGTCCTGACTTTC. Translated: CASSLFRLAGTSGANVLTF.

The CDR3 region is CASSLIGANTGELFF. CDR3 coding DNA: TGTGCCAGCAGTCTAATAGGGGCGAACACCGGGGAGCTGTTTTTT. This chain joins TRBV28 and TRBJ2-2; D is perhaps TRBD1 (5 bases). Germline V gene lookup returns CDR1 MDHEN and CDR2 SYDVKM. The CDR3 consists of 15 residues. V gave up 5 bases and J gave up 0 bases, with 10 bases separating them. The full variable domain, in which reference TRBV28 and TRBJ2-2 provide the parts outside the CDR3, is DVKVTQSSRYLVKRTGEKVFLECVQDMDHENMFWYRQDPGLGLRLIYFSYDVKMKEKGDIPEGYSVSREKKERFSLILESASTNQTSMYLCASSLIGANTGELFFGEGSRLTVL.

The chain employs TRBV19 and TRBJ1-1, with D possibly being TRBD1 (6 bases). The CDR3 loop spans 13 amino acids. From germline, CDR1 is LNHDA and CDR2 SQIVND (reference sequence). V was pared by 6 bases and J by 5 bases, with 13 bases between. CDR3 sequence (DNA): TGTGCCAGTAGCTGGGGGGGCCAAACTGAAGCTTTCTTT. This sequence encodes CASSWGGQTEAFF.